This T cell receptor (beta chain) was identified in a study of OX40 agonist ivuxolimab in advanced cancers. Context from the whole study: The costimulatory receptor OX40 (CD134) was targeted by ivuxolimab, a fully human IgG2 agonistic monoclonal antibody. Intravenous ivuxolimab was administered to patients every 2 weeks at six dose levels: 0.01, 0.1, 0.3, 1.5, 3 and 10 mg/kg. In the dose-escalation cohort, 82.7% of patients were male, and the mean age was approximately 64 years, with a range of about 23 to 90. Patients were allowed to have had prior anti-PD-1, anti-PD-L1 or anti-CTLA-4 therapy, and 40% of the dose-escalation patients had been treated with checkpoint inhibitors. Partial responses occurred in three dose-escalation patients, of whom one had hepatocellular carcinoma and two had cutaneous melanoma. Among the roughly 50 dose-escalation patients, some 20 had hepatocellular carcinoma, roughly 15 melanoma, 9 renal cell carcinoma and 9 head and neck cancer. The purpose of peripheral TCRbeta sequencing was to test whether ivuxolimab changed TCR sequence diversity and led to clonal T-cell expansion. The paper describes the monotherapy dose-escalation part (N ≈ 52 patients) of the phase I trial of ivuxolimab. Here is what the overall study found, with its caveats: After ivuxolimab, CD8+ T cells had more expanded clones than CD4+ T cells on average. Low levels of normalized T-cell clonal expansion were also seen in some patients who did not respond. Which antigens the clonally expanded peripheral T cells were specific for was not determined. In the 0.1-3.0 mg/kg groups, partial responders had among the lowest normalized peripheral clonal expansion, particularly in CD8+ T cells. Clonal expansion of both CD4+ and CD8+ blood T cells was observed from baseline to week 6 at doses 0.1 to 3.0 mg/kg.

Taken from cysteine to phenylalanine, the CDR3 has 16 residues. The sequence is cut down to CDR3 DNA, 48 bases in frame from base 1. A distance of 18 bases separates the germline ends of V and J, which lose 6 bases and 1 base respectively. For CDR1 and CDR2, the germline V gene lists KGHSH and LQKENI. For sequencing of the TCRbeta CDR3 region, genomic DNA was extracted from the sorted cells. The immunoSEQ Assay was used for sequencing of TCRbeta CDR3 regions. TCRdb retrieved this table from immuneACCESS and kept in-frame rearrangements only. Not all clones are present; in checked studies, unresolved V genes account for under half, and no reason is known for the remainder. The sample table records approximately 80,000 clones; about 91% of these occur just once. Clones ranked in the top ten supply approximately 6.9% of the sample. The trial excluded patients who had a history of autoimmune disease or who were on systemic immunosuppression. In every dose cohort, peripheral blood was drawn for TCR sequencing at baseline, cycle 4 day 1, and cycle 7 day 1. Samples came from an open-label, multicenter, first-in-human phase I dose-escalation trial of ivuxolimab. Adults with locally advanced or metastatic melanoma, renal cell carcinoma, hepatocellular carcinoma or head and neck squamous cell carcinoma were enrolled in the trial. Before TCR sequencing, CD4+ and CD8+ T cells were separately sorted from peripheral blood.

With regard to this clone: Its antigen remains undetermined. The sample holds no much larger clone one base away, and base qualities are not on file.

The receptor comes from an adult with an advanced solid tumor such as melanoma, head and neck, liver or kidney cancer. The chain uses TRBV18 and TRBJ1-2; a tentative D call is TRBD1 (6 bases match). This material consisted of CD4+ or CD8+ T cells sorted from blood, taken in a trial of the OX40 agonist ivuxolimab. CDR3 region: CASSLQGNPLNYGYTF. The nucleotides are TGTGCCAGCTCCCTGCAGGGGAACCCCCTTAACTATGGCTACACCTTC.